The entry that follows covers one T cell receptor beta chain sequence. This CDR3 region has 11 residues. Germline lookup yields CDR1 MDHEN and CDR2 SYDVKM. The V and J ends lost 3 bases and 4 bases respectively, with 4 bases between them. These data come from a study of PD-L1 blockade in urothelial cancer. Study-level information: Blood analysis was done at 3 weeks (second dose) and 6 weeks after treatment began.

Time point indicated: pretreatment peripheral blood. Locally advanced or metastatic urothelial carcinoma affected the patients. Spiked synthetic TCR analogs estimated absolute template abundance per PCR. TCRdb's table, derived via immunoSEQ multiplex PCR, lists solely in-frame clones and lacks some. The sample carries approximately 79,000 clones, 70% to 90% recorded once. The clonotype comes from a man aged 35-49 years with urothelial cancer. The rearrangement links TRBV28 to TRBJ2-7; D uncertain. The specimen comprised PBMCs, sampled around atezolizumab (anti-PD-L1) treatment. In DNA, the CDR3 is TGTGCCAGCAGTTTTTCTTACGAGCAGTACTTC. Translating gives CASSFSYEQYF.